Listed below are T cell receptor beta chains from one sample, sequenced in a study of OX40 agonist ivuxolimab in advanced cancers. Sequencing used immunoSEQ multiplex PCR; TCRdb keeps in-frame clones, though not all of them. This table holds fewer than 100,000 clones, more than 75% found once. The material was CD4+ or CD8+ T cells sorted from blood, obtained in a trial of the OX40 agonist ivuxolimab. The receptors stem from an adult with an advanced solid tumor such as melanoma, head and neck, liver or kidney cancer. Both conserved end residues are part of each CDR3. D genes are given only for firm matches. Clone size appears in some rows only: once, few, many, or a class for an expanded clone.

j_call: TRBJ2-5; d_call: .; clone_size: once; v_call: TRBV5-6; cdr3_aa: CASSRIQETQYF; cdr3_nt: TGTGCCAGCAGCCGGATCCAAGAGACCCAGTACTTC
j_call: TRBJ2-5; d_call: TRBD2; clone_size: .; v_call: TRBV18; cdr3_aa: CASSPALGRGGETQYF; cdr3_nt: TGTGCCAGCTCGCCCGCACTGGGGAGGGGAGGAGAGACCCAGTACTTC
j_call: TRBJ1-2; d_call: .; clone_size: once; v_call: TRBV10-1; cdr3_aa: CASRPRIQGGYGYTF; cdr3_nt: TGCGCCAGCAGACCACGGATACAGGGTGGCTATGGCTACACCTTC
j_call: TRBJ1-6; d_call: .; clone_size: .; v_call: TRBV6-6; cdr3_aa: CASSYSPNSPLHF; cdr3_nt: TGTGCCAGCAGTTACTCCCCAAATTCACCCCTCCACTTT
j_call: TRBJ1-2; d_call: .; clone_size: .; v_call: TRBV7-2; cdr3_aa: CASSLAGRQGRYGYTF; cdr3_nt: TGTGCCAGCAGCTTAGCTGGTCGGCAGGGGCGGTATGGCTACACCTTC
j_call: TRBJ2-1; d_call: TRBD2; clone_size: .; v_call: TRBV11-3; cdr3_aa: CASSQEAGGPSNEQFF; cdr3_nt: TGTGCCAGCAGCCAAGAAGCGGGAGGGCCCAGCAATGAGCAGTTCTTC
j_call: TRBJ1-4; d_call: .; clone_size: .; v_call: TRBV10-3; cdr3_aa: CATRDWRGNEKLFF; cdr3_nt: TGTGCCACCCGTGATTGGCGGGGTAATGAAAAACTGTTTTTT
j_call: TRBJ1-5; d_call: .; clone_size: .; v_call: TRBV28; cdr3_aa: CAVGGHSNQPQHF; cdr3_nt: TGTGCCGTCGGGGGGCATAGCAATCAGCCCCAGCATTTT
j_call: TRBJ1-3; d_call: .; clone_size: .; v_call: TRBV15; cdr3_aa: CATSASRVSGNTIYF; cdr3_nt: TGTGCCACCAGCGCCAGCAGGGTCTCTGGAAACACCATATATTTT
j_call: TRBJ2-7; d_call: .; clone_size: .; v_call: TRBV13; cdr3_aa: CASSSPLRAHGEQYF; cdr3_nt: TGTGCCAGCAGCTCACCCCTCCGGGCCCATGGCGAGCAGTACTTC
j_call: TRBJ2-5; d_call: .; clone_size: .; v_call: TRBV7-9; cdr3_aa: CASSSPWGQEETQYF; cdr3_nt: TGTGCCAGCAGCTCCCCTTGGGGGCAGGAGGAGACCCAGTACTTC
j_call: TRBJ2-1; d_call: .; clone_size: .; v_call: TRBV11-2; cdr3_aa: CASSLGGGKHNEQFF; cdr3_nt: TGTGCCAGCAGCTTAGGGGGTGGGAAACACAATGAGCAGTTCTTC
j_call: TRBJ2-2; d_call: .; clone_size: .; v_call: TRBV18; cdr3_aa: CASSFRGQNTGELFF; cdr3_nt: TGTGCCAGCTCCTTTCGCGGACAAAACACCGGGGAGCTGTTTTTT
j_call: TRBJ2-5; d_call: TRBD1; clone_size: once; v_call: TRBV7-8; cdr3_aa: CASSRETGVEETQYF; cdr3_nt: TGTGCCAGCAGCAGGGAGACAGGGGTCGAGGAGACCCAGTACTTC
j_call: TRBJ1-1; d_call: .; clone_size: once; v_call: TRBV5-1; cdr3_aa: CASSFGDNTEAFF; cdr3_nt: TGCGCCAGCAGCTTTGGGGACAACACTGAAGCTTTCTTT
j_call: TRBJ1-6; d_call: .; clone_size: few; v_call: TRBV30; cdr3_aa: CAWSRTVENSPLHF; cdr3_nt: TGTGCCTGGAGCCGGACGGTGGAAAATTCACCCCTCCACTTT
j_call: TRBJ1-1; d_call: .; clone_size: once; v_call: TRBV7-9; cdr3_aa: CASSLGGSSEAFF; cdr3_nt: TGTGCCAGCAGCTTAGGGGGATCCAGTGAAGCTTTCTTT
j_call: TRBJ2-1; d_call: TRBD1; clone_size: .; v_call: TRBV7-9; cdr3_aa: CASSFRGQGNEQFF; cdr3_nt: TGTGCCAGCAGCTTTCGGGGACAGGGCAATGAGCAGTTCTTC
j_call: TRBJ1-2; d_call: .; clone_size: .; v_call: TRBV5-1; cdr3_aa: CASSMEGNYGYTF; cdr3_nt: TGCGCCAGCAGCATGGAGGGGAACTATGGCTACACCTTC
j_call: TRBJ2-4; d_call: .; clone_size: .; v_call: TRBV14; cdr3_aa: CASSQVGEGNIQYF; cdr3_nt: TGTGCCAGCAGCCAAGTAGGAGAAGGGAACATTCAGTACTTC
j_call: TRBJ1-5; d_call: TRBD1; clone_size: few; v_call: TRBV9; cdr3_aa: CASSGTGRSDQPQHF; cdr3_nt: TGTGCCAGCAGCGGGACAGGGCGTAGCGATCAGCCCCAGCATTTT
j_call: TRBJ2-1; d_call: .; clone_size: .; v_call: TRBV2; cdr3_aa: CATSRFNEQFF; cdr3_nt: TGTGCCACCAGTAGGTTCAATGAGCAGTTCTTC
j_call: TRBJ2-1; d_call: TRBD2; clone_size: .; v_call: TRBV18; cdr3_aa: CASSPRWSASGSLPLRDEQFF; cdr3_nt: TGTGCCAGCTCACCAAGGTGGTCGGCTAGCGGGAGCCTCCCGTTGAGGGATGAGCAGTTCTTC
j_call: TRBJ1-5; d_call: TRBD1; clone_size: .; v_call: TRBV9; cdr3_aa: CASSVGQGTGQPQHF; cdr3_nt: TGTGCCAGCAGCGTGGGACAGGGGACCGGTCAGCCCCAGCATTTT
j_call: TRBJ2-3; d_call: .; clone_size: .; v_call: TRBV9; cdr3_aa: CASGPPASVSDTQYF; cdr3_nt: TGTGCCAGCGGACCCCCTGCGAGCGTCTCGGATACGCAGTATTTT
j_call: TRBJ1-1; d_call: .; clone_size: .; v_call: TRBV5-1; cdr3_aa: CASSFRPSTEAFF; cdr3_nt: TGCGCCAGCAGCTTCCGGCCGAGCACTGAGGCTTTCTTT
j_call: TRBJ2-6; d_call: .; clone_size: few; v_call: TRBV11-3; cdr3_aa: CASSLSWGSIANVLTF; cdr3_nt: TGTGCCAGCAGCTTATCTTGGGGGAGCATTGCCAACGTCCTGACTTTC
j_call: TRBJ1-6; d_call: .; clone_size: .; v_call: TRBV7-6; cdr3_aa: CASSLAGGESPLHF; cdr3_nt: TGTGCCAGCAGCTTAGCTGGCGGCGAATCACCCCTCCACTTT
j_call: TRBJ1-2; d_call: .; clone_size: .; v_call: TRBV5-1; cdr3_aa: CASKRGWEANYGYTF; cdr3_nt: TGCGCCAGCAAGCGGGGCTGGGAGGCTAACTATGGCTACACCTTC
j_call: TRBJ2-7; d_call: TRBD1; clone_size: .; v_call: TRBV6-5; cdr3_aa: CASRDRGYEQYF; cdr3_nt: TGTGCCAGCAGAGACAGGGGCTACGAGCAGTACTTC
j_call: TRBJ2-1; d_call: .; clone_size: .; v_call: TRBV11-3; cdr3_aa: CASSLWGAPNEQFF; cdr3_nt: TGTGCCAGCAGCTTATGGGGGGCGCCCAATGAGCAGTTCTTC
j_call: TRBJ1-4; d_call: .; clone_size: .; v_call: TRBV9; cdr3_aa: CASSVGQWATNEKLFF; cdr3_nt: TGTGCCAGCAGCGTAGGTCAGTGGGCAACTAATGAAAAACTGTTTTTT
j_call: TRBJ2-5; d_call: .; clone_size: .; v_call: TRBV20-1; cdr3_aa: CGGDKQETQYF; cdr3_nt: TGTGGGGGGGACAAACAAGAGACCCAGTACTTC
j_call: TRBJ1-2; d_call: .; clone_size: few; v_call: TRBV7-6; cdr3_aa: CASSLDTNYGYTF; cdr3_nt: TGTGCCAGCAGCTTGGACACTAACTATGGCTACACCTTC
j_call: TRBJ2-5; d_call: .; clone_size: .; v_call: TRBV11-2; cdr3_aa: CASSLGRLGETQYF; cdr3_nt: TGTGCCAGCAGCTTAGGCCGACTAGGAGAGACCCAGTACTTC
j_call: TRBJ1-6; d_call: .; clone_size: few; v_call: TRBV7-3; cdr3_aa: CASSLGGSDSPLHF; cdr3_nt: TGTGCCAGCAGCTTAGGGGGCTCCGATTCACCCCTCCACTTT
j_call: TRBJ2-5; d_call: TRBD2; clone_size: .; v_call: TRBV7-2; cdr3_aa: CASSLGSVRGGGETQYF; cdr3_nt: TGTGCCAGCAGCTTAGGGTCGGTGCGGGGGGGCGGAGAGACCCAGTACTTC
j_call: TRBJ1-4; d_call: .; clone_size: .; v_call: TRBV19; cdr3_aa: CASRGQGGSEKLFF; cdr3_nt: TGTGCCAGTAGAGGTCAGGGAGGCAGTGAAAAACTGTTTTTT
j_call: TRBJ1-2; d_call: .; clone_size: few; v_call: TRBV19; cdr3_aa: CASSIVWGNGYTF; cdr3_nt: TGTGCCAGTAGTATAGTATGGGGAAATGGCTACACCTTC
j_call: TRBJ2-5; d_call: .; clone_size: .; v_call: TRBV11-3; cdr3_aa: CASSLGRGPQETQYF; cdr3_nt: TGTGCCAGCAGCTTGGGCCGGGGGCCGCAAGAGACCCAGTACTTC
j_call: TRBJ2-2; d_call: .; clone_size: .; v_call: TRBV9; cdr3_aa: CASSVEPRNTGELFF; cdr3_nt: TGTGCCAGCAGCGTAGAGCCTAGGAACACCGGGGAGCTGTTTTTT
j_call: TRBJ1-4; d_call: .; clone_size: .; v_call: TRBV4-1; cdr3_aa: CASRPESLVEKLFF; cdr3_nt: TGCGCCAGCAGGCCCGAGAGCCTGGTTGAAAAACTGTTTTTT
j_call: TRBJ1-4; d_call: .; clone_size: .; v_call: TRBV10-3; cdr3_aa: CATFGEKLFF; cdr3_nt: TGTGCCACCTTCGGGGAAAAACTGTTTTTT
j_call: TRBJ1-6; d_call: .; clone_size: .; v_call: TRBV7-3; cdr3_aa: CASSLGGLGNSPLHF; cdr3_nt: TGTGCCAGCAGCTTAGGGGGGCTGGGGAATTCACCCCTCCACTTT